One and the same sample provided the 13 T cell receptor beta chains below, sequenced in a study of low-dose radiotherapy and immunotherapy resistance in tumors (dated by TCRdb to between 2022 and 2023). The sample's time point label is to be understood as: after trial treatment. The treatment or condition label here, explained by the study, means: LDRT plus nivolumab, ipilimumab, low-dose cyclophosphamide and aspirin (RACIN trial). For sequencing, an Illumina HiSeq 2500 was employed. First-strand cDNA was synthesized with Superscript III and a set of TRAV- and TRBV-specific primers, covering both TCRalpha and TCRbeta chains. TCRs were amplified with Phusion for approximately 20 PCR cycles using a constant-region primer together with the adapter attached to the V primers. Through fastp at Q25 and MiXCR, TCRdb rebuilt clones from the public reads, retaining in-frame beta chains. CDR3 protein duplicates are merged, each entry listing the most common genes and DNA. The table for this sample lists about 80,000 distinct CDR3 sequences; around 17% of them were counted only once. Of the sample, approximately 1.5% is held by the ten largest clones.

The source was PBMCs, collected after low-dose radiotherapy plus immunotherapy. These receptors all stem from a male donor with prostate cancer.

This sequence joins TRBV5-8 and TRBJ2-1; 10 bases fit TRBD1. V shed 2 bases, J shed 9 bases, and the junction held 2 bases outside the gene matches. Germline V CDR1 and CDR2: SGHTS, YDEGEE. This CDR3 is 13 amino acids long. CDR3: CASSFGQGGEQFF. CDR3 nucleotide sequence: TGTGCCAGCAGCTTCGGACAGGGGGGTGAGCAGTTCTTC.

At least ten counts were recorded for this clonotype. The rearrangement uses TRBV29-1 and TRBJ2-5; the D is unclear. Germline CDR1 is SQVTM and CDR2 is ANQGSEA. Trimming cost V 2 bases and J 5 bases, with 3 bases left between them. This CDR3 region has 10 residues. DNA of the CDR3: TGCAGCGTTGAAATGGAGACCCAGTACTTC. Amino acids: CSVEMETQYF.

This clonotype occurred many times. The CDR3 nucleotides read TGTGCCAGCAGCAAGGACCTTCAGGAGGAGACCCAGTACTTC. It specifies CASSKDLQEETQYF. This sequence joins TRBV5-6 and TRBJ2-5; no definite D call. CDR3 length: 14 residues. From germline, CDR1 is SGHDT and CDR2 YYEEEE. Trimming cost V 4 bases and J 5 bases, with 15 bases left between them. The full variable domain, its missing parts supplied by reference TRBV5-6 and TRBJ2-5, is DAGVTQSPTHLIKTRGQQVTLRCSPKSGHDTVSWYQQALGQGPQFIFQYYEEEERQRGNFPDRFSGHQFPNYSSELNVNALLLGDSALYLCASSKDLQEETQYFGPGTRLLVL.

The chain employs TRBV24-1 and TRBJ1-5; D unresolved. CDR1 KGHDR and CDR2 SFDVKD come from the germline V gene. The V and J ends lost 7 bases and 0 bases respectively, with 9 bases between them. The CDR3 length is 14 residues. The CDR3 protein is CATSPLDSNQPQHF. Written as DNA, the CDR3 is TGTGCCACCAGCCCTCTTGATAGCAATCAGCCCCAGCATTTT.

A note on this clonotype: A read error may explain this, as a much larger clone is one base away. This rearrangement joins TRBV30 to TRBJ1-5, with D perhaps TRBD1 (5 bases). This CDR3 region has 13 residues. CDR1 is GTSNPN, CDR2 SVGIG, per germline (reference sequence). The CDR3 DNA reads TGTGCCTGGTGTGTAGAGGGGAATCAGCCCCAGCATTTT. Translated, it gives CAWCVEGNQPQHF.

Many counts were recorded for this clonotype. The V gene is TRBV18, the J gene TRBJ1-1; 10 bases are a match to TRBD1. The ends lost 1 base at V and 0 bases at J; junction bases unmatched: 5. The CDR3 is made up of 17 amino acids. Germline CDR1 and CDR2: KGHSH and LQKENI. The CDR3 spells CASSPLPGQGMNTEAFF. CDR3 coding DNA: TGTGCCAGCTCACCACTTCCGGGACAGGGGATGAACACTGAAGCTTTCTTT.

The V and J genes are TRBV7-9 and TRBJ2-3; 10 bases agree with TRBD2. V trimming: 0 bases; J trimming: 2 bases; junction bases outside the gene matches: 5. Germline V lookup: CDR1 SEHNR, CDR2 FQNEAQ (reference sequence). This CDR3 contains 17 residues. The CDR3 spells CASSLAGGTSDTDTQYF. In nucleotides, the CDR3 is TGTGCCAGCAGCTTAGCGGGGGGGACTAGCGACACAGATACGCAGTATTTT.

This clonotype has a count of ten or more. V usage is TRBV12-3 or TRBV12-4 and J usage is TRBJ2-6, with unresolved D. The CDR3 loop spans 11 amino acids. V was cut by 3 bases and J by 8 bases, with 2 bases left in between. The CDR3 nucleotides are TGTGCCAGCAGTTTCTCCAACGTCCTGACTTTC. Protein product: CASSFSNVLTF.

This clonotype has ten or more counts. The chain has TRBV20-1 and TRBJ2-1; 14 bases match TRBD2. Germline values: CDR1 DFQATT, CDR2 SNEGSKA (reference sequence). V was pared by 6 bases and J by 7 bases, with 14 bases of the junction left unmatched. CDR3 length: 17 amino acids. DNA of the CDR3: TGCAGTGCCGACTCAGGACTAGCGGGAGGCCTCTCTAATGAGCAGTTCTTC. It translates to CSADSGLAGGLSNEQFF.

This clonotype counts as medium-sized. The chain combines TRBV5-6 with TRBJ1-5; D unresolved. Germline-derived CDR1 and CDR2 are SGHDT and YYEEEE. The CDR3 covers 13 residues. Trimming stripped 2 bases from V and 4 bases from J, with 7 bases between. DNA for the CDR3: TGTGCCAGCAGCTTAGGACGGAATCAGCCCCAGCATTTT. Its protein is CASSLGRNQPQHF.

On this clonotype itself: This likely came from a read error, as a far larger clone is one base away. The CDR3 coding sequence is TGTGCCAGCAGTTATAATTCCCCCAGCTACGAGCAGTTCTTC. Translation: CASSYNSPSYEQFF. V usage is TRBV6-8 and J usage is TRBJ2-1; D not resolved. Trimming removed 3 bases from V and 10 bases from J, with 16 bases in between. The germline CDR1 and CDR2 sequences are MNHGY and SAAAGT. The length of the CDR3 is 14 residues.

This clonotype occurred many times. The V gene is TRBV28, the J gene TRBJ2-1; no firm D call. This CDR3 has 15 residues. Germline V gives CDR1 MDHEN, CDR2 SYDVKM. V was pared by 5 bases and J by 4 bases, with 15 bases between. The CDR3 DNA sequence: TGTGCCAGCAGTCACCAGCGCGGAGTATACAATGAGCAGTTCTTC. Its protein product is CASSHQRGVYNEQFF.

This clonotype turned up a few times. The V call is TRBV7-9, the J call TRBJ2-3; D gene ambiguous. V was cut by 5 bases and J by 8 bases, with 14 bases left in between. This CDR3 is 13 amino acids long. Looked up from germline, CDR1 is SEHNR and CDR2 is FQNEAQ (reference sequence). CDR3 sequence (DNA): TGTGCCAGCAGCGCCCCACTGCCTGGTACGCAGTATTTT. This codes for CASSAPLPGTQYF.